These 9 T cell receptor beta chains were all obtained from the same sample, sequenced in a study of T cells after yellow fever vaccination. MiXCR, applied by TCRdb to the 5' RACE reads, yields one record per CDR3 protein. The data contain approximately 110,000 distinct CDR3 sequences, about 7.4% of them singletons. The specimen comprised CD4+ T cells sorted from PBMCs, sampled about 10 days after the first yellow fever vaccination. All receptors derive from a man younger than 35 who received the YFV17D yellow fever vaccine.

This clonotype was recorded many times. The chain has TRBV12-3 or TRBV12-4 and TRBJ2-3; TRBD1 is a possible D gene (5 bases). The ends were cut back, 2 bases at V and 5 bases at J, with 5 bases in the middle. This CDR3 has 12 residues. Written as DNA, the CDR3 is TGTGCCAGCAGTTTAAGGGGAGATACGCAGTATTTT. It translates to CASSLRGDTQYF.

This clonotype was picked up many times. The chain couples TRBV11-2 to TRBJ2-2; the D gene is possibly TRBD1 (7 bases). Trimming removed 10 bases from V and 5 bases from J, with 29 bases in between. The CDR3 is made up of 18 amino acids. From germline, CDR1 is SGHAT and CDR2 FQNNGV. Here the CDR3 reads CANLLTTEGQTFTGELFF. CDR3 coding DNA: TGTGCCAATCTCTTAACTACGGAGGGACAGACCTTTACCGGGGAGCTGTTTTTT.

Many counts were recorded for this clonotype. The chain employs TRBV20-1 and TRBJ1-2; a weak D match, TRBD1 (5 bases). This CDR3 is built from 14 residues. V lost 6 bases and J lost 0, with 14 bases in between. Germline values: CDR1 DFQATT, CDR2 SNEGSKA (reference sequence). CDR3 nucleotide sequence: TGCAGTGCCAAACACGGAGGGGCTAACTATGGCTACACCTTC. The encoded protein is CSAKHGGANYGYTF.

This clonotype was seen repeatedly, ten times or more. This chain links TRBV18 with TRBJ1-5; TRBD1 matches 7 bases. V lost 2 bases to trimming and J lost 7 bases; unmatched junction nucleotides: 11. Germline CDR1 is KGHSH and CDR2 is LQKENI. This CDR3 contains 16 residues. The CDR3 spells CASSPNGRTGAQPQHF. The DNA for the CDR3 is TGTGCCAGCTCACCAAACGGACGTACAGGGGCCCAGCCCCAGCATTTT.

The chain is built from TRBV5-1 and TRBJ2-1; D could derive from TRBD1 or TRBD2 (5 bases each). Germline-derived CDR1 and CDR2 are SGHRS and YFSETQ. The CDR3 spans 16 residues. CDR3 bases: TGCGCTCAAAACTTGATTAGGGGACCGGGCAGCAATGAGCAGTTCTTC. Protein sequence: CAQNLIRGPGSNEQFF.

This clonotype was counted ten times or more. The chain is built from TRBV4-3 and TRBJ2-4; D uncertain. V gave up 1 base and J gave up 9 bases, with 10 bases separating them. The V gene's germline CDR1 is LGHNA and CDR2 YSLEER. This CDR3 has 13 amino acids. CDR3 sequence reads: CASSQGDPGIQYF. In nucleotides, the CDR3 is TGCGCCAGCAGCCAAGGAGACCCGGGCATTCAGTACTTC.

Note on this clonotype: A much larger clone lies one base from this, so it may be a read error. The chain recombines TRBV20-1 with TRBJ2-1, with 13 bases identical to TRBD2. The length of the CDR3 is 14 residues. From germline, CDR1 is DFQATT and CDR2 SNEGSKA (reference sequence). CDR3 amino acids: CSAGRGLAGVEQSF. DNA of the CDR3: TGCAGTGCGGGACGCGGACTAGCGGGGGTCGAGCAGTCCTTC.

The chain combines TRBV27 with TRBJ1-2; the match to TRBD1 covers 7 bases. Germline V gene data show CDR1 as MNHEY and CDR2 as SMNVEV (reference sequence). This CDR3 is built from 13 residues. Unmatched junction bases numbered 8, after V lost 5 bases and J lost 8 bases. The CDR3 DNA reads as TGTGCCAGCAGTCCGGAGACAGGGAGCGGCTACACCTTC. Translated: CASSPETGSGYTF.

This clonotype has ten or more counts. The rearrangement links TRBV11-2 to TRBJ2-5; D may be TRBD1 (6 bases). Germline V gene sequence: CDR1 SGHAT, CDR2 FQNNGV. V was trimmed by 5 bases and J by 4 bases, leaving 14 bases between them. This CDR3 contains 14 residues. The CDR3 sequence is CASSPNRETETQYF. CDR3 in DNA: TGTGCCAGCAGCCCTAACAGGGAGACAGAGACCCAGTACTTC.